This entry features one T cell receptor beta chain sequence. This specimen comes from a study of blood T cell repertoires in COVID-19. Study context: Material from acute and convalescent COVID-19 was sourced from the United States, Italy and Spain.

In the original analysis: The authors estimated nucleated cell counts from reference gene primer amplification. TCRdb's table, derived via immunoSEQ multiplex PCR, lists solely in-frame clones and lacks some. Clone size and the V and J calls come from that table; the DNA yielded D and trimming. This table holds about 54,000 clones, 75% to 85% found once. The CDR3 is 14 amino acids. V gave up 10 bases and J gave up 4 bases, with 14 bases separating them. Looked up from germline, CDR1 is LNHDA and CDR2 is SQIVND (reference sequence). The TCR was taken from a human donor in a cohort sampled during active COVID-19. The chain uses TRBV19 and TRBJ1-6; tentatively, D is TRBD1 (6 bases). The sequenced material came from peripheral blood. The CDR3 nucleotides read TGTGCCACGAGGACAGTGGGTTATAATTCACCCCTCCACTTT. Translated: CATRTVGYNSPLHF.